Detailed here is one T cell receptor beta chain. The PCR was carried out with 60 Vbeta primers and 13 Jbeta primers. Clones were sequenced by immunoSEQ multiplex PCR, and TCRdb holds only the in-frame ones, with some missing. The sample lists tens of thousands of clones; around half were seen once. This sample was included in a study of cytomegalovirus exposure and HLA in healthy donors. About the research overall: Earlier work reported roughly 120 million unique TCR beta sequences from about 179 million T cells.

CDR3 length: 14 residues. CDR1 is SGHTA and CDR2 is FQGTGA in the germline V gene. J gave up 4 bases and V 5 bases, and 5 bases lay outside the gene matches. Source material: PBMCs. The chain is built from TRBV7-3 and TRBJ1-2; 9 bases match TRBD1. The clonotype originates from a woman aged 40 to 50 in good health and CMV-seropositive. CDR3 in DNA: TGTGCCAGCAGCCCACAGGGACAGGGCTATGGCTACACCTTC. It codes for CASSPQGQGYGYTF. The full variable domain, its missing parts supplied by reference TRBV7-3 and TRBJ1-2, is GAGVSQTPSNKVTEKGKYVELRCDPISGHTALYWYRQSLGQGPEFLIYFQGTGAADDSGLPNDRFFAVRPEGSVSTLKIQRTERGDSAVYLCASSPQGQGYGYTFGSGTRLTVV.